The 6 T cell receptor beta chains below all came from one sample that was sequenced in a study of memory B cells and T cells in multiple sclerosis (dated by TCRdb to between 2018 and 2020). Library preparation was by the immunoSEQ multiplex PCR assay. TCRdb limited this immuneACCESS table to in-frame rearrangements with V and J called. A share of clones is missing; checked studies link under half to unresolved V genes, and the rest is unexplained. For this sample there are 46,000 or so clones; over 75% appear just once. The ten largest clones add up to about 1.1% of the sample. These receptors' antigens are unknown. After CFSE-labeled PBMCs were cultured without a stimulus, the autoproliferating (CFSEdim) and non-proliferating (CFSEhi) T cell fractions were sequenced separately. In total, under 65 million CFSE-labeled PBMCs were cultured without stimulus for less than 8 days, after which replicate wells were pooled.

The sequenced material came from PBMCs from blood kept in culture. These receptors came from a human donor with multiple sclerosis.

The DNA for the CDR3 is TGTGCCAGCAGTTACTCGCCCTATTCACCCCTCCACTTT. Its protein product is CASSYSPYSPLHF. This sequence joins TRBV6-5 and TRBJ1-6, with D uncertain. Germline loops: CDR1 MNHEY, CDR2 SVGAGI. V lost 0 bases and J 8 bases, leaving 5 bases between the germline ends. The CDR3 covers 13 residues.

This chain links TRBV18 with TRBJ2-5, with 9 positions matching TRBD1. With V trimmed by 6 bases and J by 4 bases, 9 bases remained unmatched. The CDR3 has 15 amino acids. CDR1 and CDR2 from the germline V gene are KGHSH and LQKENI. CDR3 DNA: TGTGCCAGCTCCCCGACAGGGGGGTTTGCAGAGACCCAGTACTTC. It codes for CASSPTGGFAETQYF.

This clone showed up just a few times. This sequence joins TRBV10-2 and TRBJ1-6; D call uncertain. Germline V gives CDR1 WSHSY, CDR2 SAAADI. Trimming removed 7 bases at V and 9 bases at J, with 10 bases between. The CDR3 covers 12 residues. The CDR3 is CASIEAGSPLHF. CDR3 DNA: TGCGCCAGCATCGAGGCCGGTTCACCCCTCCACTTT.

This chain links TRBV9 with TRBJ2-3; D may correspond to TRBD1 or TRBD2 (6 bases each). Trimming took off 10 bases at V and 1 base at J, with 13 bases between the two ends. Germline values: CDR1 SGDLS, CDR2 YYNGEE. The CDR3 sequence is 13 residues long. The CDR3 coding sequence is TGTGCCGCTTCGAGGGGGGGCACAGATACGCAGTATTTT. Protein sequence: CAASRGGTDTQYF.

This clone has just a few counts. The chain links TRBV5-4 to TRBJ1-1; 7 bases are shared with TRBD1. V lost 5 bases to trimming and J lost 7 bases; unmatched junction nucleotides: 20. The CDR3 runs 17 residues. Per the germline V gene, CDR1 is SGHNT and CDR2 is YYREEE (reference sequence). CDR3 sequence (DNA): TGTGCCAGCAGAGCCGCCCCGGGACAGACTCATTTTAATGAAGCTTTCTTT. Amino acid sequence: CASRAAPGQTHFNEAFF. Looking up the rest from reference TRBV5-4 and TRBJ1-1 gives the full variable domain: ETGVTQSPTHLIKTRGQQVTLRCSSQSGHNTVSWYQQALGQGPQFIFQYYREEENGRGNFPPRFSGLQFPNYSSELNVNALELDDSALYLCASRAAPGQTHFNEAFFGQGTRLTVV.

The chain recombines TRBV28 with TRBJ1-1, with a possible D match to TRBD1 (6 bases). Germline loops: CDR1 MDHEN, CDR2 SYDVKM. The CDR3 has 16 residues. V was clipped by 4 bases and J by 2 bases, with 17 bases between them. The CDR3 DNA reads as TGTGCCAGCAGTTACTACCCCGGAGGGGGAAACACTGAAGCTTTCTTT. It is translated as CASSYYPGGGNTEAFF.